These 6 T cell receptor beta chains came from one sample sequenced in a study of blood T cell repertoires in COVID-19. The table came from immunoSEQ multiplex PCR; TCRdb's copy has only in-frame clones and leaves some out. The sample lists 15,000 to 20,000 clones; around 92% were seen once. The sequencing input was peripheral blood. These receptors came from a human donor in a cohort sampled during active COVID-19.

Concerning this clone itself: A read error may produce the germline difference seen at one junction end. The chain carries TRBV7-7 and TRBJ2-7, with D possibly TRBD2 on 5 matching bases. The CDR3 consists of 13 residues. Per germline, CDR1 SSHAT and CDR2 FNYEAQ (reference sequence). CDR3 sequence: CASSFDPGGEQYF. The CDR3 region has the DNA TGTGCTAGCAGCTTTGATCCAGGAGGCGAGCAGTACTTC.

The chain uses TRBV3-1 (or the pseudogene TRBV3-2) and TRBJ2-6; no clear D. Germline lookup yields CDR1 LGHDT and CDR2 YNNKEL (reference sequence). CDR3 length equals 16 residues. Trimming took 4 bases from V and 0 from J, leaving 10 bases between them. CDR3 sequence (DNA): TGTGCCAGCAGCCCATGGGCAATCTCTGGGGCCAACGTCCTGACTTTC. This encodes CASSPWAISGANVLTF.

The chain carries TRBV28 and TRBJ2-1, with D perhaps matching TRBD1 (6 bases). The CDR3 length is 15 residues. The V end was cut by 6 bases, the J end by 5 bases, with 17 bases between. Germline CDR1 reads MDHEN; CDR2 reads SYDVKM. The CDR3 region has the DNA TGTGCCAGCAGACCCCGGGGACATTCGGACAATGAGCAGTTCTTC. Its protein is CASRPRGHSDNEQFF.

The chain combines TRBV7-6 with TRBJ2-7; 7 bases are a match to TRBD1. The V gene end was trimmed by 5 bases and the J gene end by 3 bases; junction bases not matched to a gene: 10. This CDR3 has 15 residues. Germline V CDR1 and CDR2: SGHVS, FNYEAQ. The CDR3 reads CASSQGQTLYYEQYF. CDR3 in DNA: TGTGCCAGCAGCCAGGGACAGACCCTATACTACGAGCAGTACTTC.

This clone appeared a single time. The chain combines TRBV11-3 with TRBJ2-1; D possibly corresponds to TRBD2 (6 bases). V lost 0 bases to trimming and J lost 2 bases, with 17 bases between them. There are 18 residues in the CDR3. The germline V gene encodes CDR1 SGHNT and CDR2 YENEEA. The CDR3 here is CASSLDTSGAFTYNEQFF. The CDR3 bases are TGTGCCAGCAGCTTAGATACGTCGGGAGCTTTTACCTACAATGAGCAGTTCTTC.

This clone has just one count. The rearrangement links TRBV30 to TRBJ2-5; possible D gene TRBD2, 6 bases. The germline V gene has CDR1 GTSNPN and CDR2 SVGIG (reference sequence). V was clipped by 5 bases and J by 4 bases, with 17 bases between them. The CDR3 is made up of 14 amino acids. The CDR3: CAWSRLVLIETQYF. The CDR3 bases are TGTGCCTGGTCCCGACTAGTTCTCATAGAGACCCAGTACTTC.